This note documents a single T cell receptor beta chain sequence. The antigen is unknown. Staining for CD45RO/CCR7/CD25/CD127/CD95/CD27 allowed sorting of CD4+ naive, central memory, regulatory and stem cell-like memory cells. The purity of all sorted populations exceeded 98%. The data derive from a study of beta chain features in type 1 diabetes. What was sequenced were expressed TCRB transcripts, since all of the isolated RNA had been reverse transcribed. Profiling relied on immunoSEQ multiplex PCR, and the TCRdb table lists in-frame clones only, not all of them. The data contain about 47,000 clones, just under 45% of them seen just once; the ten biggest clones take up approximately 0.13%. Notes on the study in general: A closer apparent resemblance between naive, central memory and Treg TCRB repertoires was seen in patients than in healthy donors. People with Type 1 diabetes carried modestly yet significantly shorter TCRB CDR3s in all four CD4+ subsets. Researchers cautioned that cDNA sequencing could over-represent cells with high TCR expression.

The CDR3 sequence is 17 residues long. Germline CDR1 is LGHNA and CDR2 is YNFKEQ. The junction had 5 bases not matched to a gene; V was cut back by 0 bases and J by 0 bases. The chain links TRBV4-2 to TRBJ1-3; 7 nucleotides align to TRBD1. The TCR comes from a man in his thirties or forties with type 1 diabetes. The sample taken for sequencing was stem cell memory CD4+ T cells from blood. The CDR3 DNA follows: TGTGCCAGCAGCCAAGATGGACAGGTCCTCTCTGGAAACACCATATATTTT. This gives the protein CASSQDGQVLSGNTIYF.